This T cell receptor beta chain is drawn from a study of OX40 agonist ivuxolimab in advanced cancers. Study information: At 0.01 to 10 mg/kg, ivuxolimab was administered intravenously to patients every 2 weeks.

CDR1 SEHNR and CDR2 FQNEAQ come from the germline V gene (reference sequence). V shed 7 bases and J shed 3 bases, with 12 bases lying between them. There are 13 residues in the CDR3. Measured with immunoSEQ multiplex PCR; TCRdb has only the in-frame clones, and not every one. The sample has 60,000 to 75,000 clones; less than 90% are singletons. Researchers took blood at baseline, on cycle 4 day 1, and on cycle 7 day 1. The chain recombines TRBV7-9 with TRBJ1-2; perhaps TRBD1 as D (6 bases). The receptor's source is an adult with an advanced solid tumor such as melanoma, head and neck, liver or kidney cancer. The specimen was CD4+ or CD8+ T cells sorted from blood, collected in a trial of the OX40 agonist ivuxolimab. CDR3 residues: CASNEQGYYGYTF. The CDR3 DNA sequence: TGTGCCAGCAACGAACAGGGATACTATGGCTACACCTTC.